This T cell receptor (beta chain) was found in a study of blood T cell repertoires in COVID-19. For the study at large: Specimens from acute and convalescent COVID-19 originated in the United States, Italy and Spain. Nucleic acid was either cDNA or gDNA, and it came from T cells, B-cell-depleted T cells, or PBMCs.

As processed by the authors: Counts of nucleated cells, estimated from reference gene primer amplification, were obtained. TCRdb's table, derived via immunoSEQ multiplex PCR, lists solely in-frame clones and lacks some. Clone size and the V and J calls come from that table; the DNA yielded D and trimming. The sample contains roughly 240,000 clones, almost 85% of which appear only once. The CDR3 sequence is 15 residues long. Germline CDR1 is SNHLY and CDR2 is FYNNEI. Between the trimmed V and J ends, which lost 7 bases and 4 bases, there was a span of 19 bases. The sequence was collected from a woman of 80 years or more with acute or convalescent COVID-19. Sequenced input: peripheral blood. The chain has TRBV2 and TRBJ2-5; D might be TRBD1 (6 bases). For the CDR3, the DNA is TGTGCCAGCACCCACCGGGACAACGCCCGAGAGACCCAGTACTTC. It is translated as CASTHRDNARETQYF.